The 9 T cell receptor beta chains below all came from one sample that was sequenced in a study of blood T cell repertoires in COVID-19. Clones were sequenced by immunoSEQ multiplex PCR, and TCRdb holds only the in-frame ones, with some missing. The table records around 110,000 clones, about nine tenths of them present only once. Sample: peripheral blood. The source is a human donor with active COVID-19. The donor label of this sample is uncertain.

This sequence joins TRBV3-1 (or the pseudogene TRBV3-2) and TRBJ1-6; D perhaps matches TRBD1 (5 bases). Germline lookup yields CDR1 LGHDT and CDR2 YNNKEL (reference sequence). The ends were cut back, 4 bases at V and 8 bases at J, with 9 bases in the middle. The CDR3 is made up of 13 amino acids. The CDR3 nucleotides read TGTGCCAGCAGCCCCAGCAGGGATTCACCCCTCCACTTT. Translation: CASSPSRDSPLHF.

V usage is TRBV10-3 and J usage is TRBJ2-5; the match to TRBD2 covers 15 bases. The CDR3 has 17 amino acids. Germline CDR1 is ENHRY and CDR2 is SYGVKD. Trimming took 3 bases from V and 2 from J; bases not matched to a gene: 4. In nucleotides, the CDR3 is TGTGCCATCAGTGACGGGACTAGCGGGGGGAATCAAGAGACCCAGTACTTC. Its protein is CAISDGTSGGNQETQYF.

The chain uses TRBV5-4 and TRBJ1-4; D is perhaps TRBD1 (5 bases). CDR3 size: 15 residues. CDR1 SGHNT and CDR2 YYREEE come from the germline V gene (reference sequence). V lost 4 bases to trimming and J lost 0 bases, with 10 bases between them. This CDR3 reads CASSPGHTTNEKLFF. DNA of the CDR3: TGTGCCAGCAGCCCCGGACATACAACTAATGAAAAACTGTTTTTT.

The chain uses TRBV5-4 and TRBJ2-2; TRBD2 matches at 16 bases. V lost 1 base to trimming and J lost 2 bases; unmatched junction nucleotides: 8. The germline V gene encodes CDR1 SGHNT and CDR2 YYREEE (reference sequence). This CDR3 has 20 residues. The CDR3 loop is CASSLPGLAGGRLNTGELFF. CDR3 DNA sequence: TGTGCCAGCAGCTTGCCGGGACTAGCGGGGGGGCGGCTAAACACCGGGGAGCTGTTTTTT.

The chain couples TRBV6-6 to TRBJ1-4; D is possibly TRBD1 (5 bases). The V end lost 2 bases, the J end lost 7 bases, and 11 bases lay between the germline ends. Germline loops: CDR1 MNHNY, CDR2 SVGAGI (reference sequence). This CDR3 region has 14 residues. Here the CDR3 reads CASSYGGVTEKLFF. The CDR3 DNA follows: TGTGCCAGCAGTTACGGGGGGGTCACTGAAAAACTGTTTTTT.

The V call is TRBV19, the J call TRBJ1-5, with D possibly matching TRBD1 (5 bases). The CDR3 is 14 amino acids. CDR1 is LNHDA and CDR2 is SQIVND in the germline V gene (reference sequence). V dropped 5 bases and J dropped 2 bases, with 10 bases sitting between them. CDR3 protein: CASSERRGNQPQHF. DNA for the CDR3: TGTGCCAGTAGTGAACGCAGGGGCAATCAGCCCCAGCATTTT.

This sequence joins TRBV18 and TRBJ1-2; the D gene is possibly TRBD1 (5 bases). Trimming removed 3 bases from V and 8 bases from J, with 25 bases in between. The CDR3 is 17 amino acids. Germline V CDR1 and CDR2: KGHSH, LQKENI. In nucleotides, the CDR3 is TGTGCCAGCTCACCGTTACCGGCGGAGGGGCCTAAGGGAGGCTACACCTTC. Amino acid sequence: CASSPLPAEGPKGGYTF.

The V call is TRBV7-2, the J call TRBJ2-3, with 11 bases identical to TRBD2. Germline V CDR1 and CDR2: SGHTA, FQGNSA. The CDR3 consists of 15 residues. Trimming at V came to 6 bases and at J to 11 bases, leaving 13 bases not matched to a gene. The CDR3 spells CASSLSGGAQRGQYF. CDR3 bases: TGTGCCAGCAGTCTTAGCGGGGGGGCCCAGAGGGGGCAGTATTTT.

This clone was picked up a small number of times. V gene TRBV20-1 combines with J gene TRBJ1-1; the D gene is possibly TRBD1 (5 bases). V was clipped by 3 bases and J by 2 bases, with 10 bases between them. Per the germline V gene, CDR1 is DFQATT and CDR2 is SNEGSKA (reference sequence). The CDR3 runs 13 residues. The CDR3 nucleotides read TGCAGTGCTAGTTTCGACAGTAACACTGAAGCTTTCTTT. Amino acids: CSASFDSNTEAFF.